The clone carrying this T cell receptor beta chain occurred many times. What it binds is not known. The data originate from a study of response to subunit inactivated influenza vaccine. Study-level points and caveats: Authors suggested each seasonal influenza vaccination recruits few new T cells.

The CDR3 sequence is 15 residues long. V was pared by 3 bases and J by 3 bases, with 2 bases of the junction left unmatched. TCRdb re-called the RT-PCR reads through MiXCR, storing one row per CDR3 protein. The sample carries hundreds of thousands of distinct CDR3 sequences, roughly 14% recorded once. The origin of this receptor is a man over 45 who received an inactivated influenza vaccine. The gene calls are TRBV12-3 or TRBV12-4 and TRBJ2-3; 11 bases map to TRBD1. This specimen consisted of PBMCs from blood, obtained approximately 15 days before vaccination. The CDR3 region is CASSLRDRGTDTQYF. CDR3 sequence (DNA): TGTGCCAGCAGTTTGCGGGACAGGGGGACAGATACGCAGTATTTT.